This passage covers 19 T cell receptor beta chains from one sample sequenced in a study of CD8 T cells in ankylosing spondylitis (dated by TCRdb to 2017 to 2019). The library was obtained by 5' RACE. The listed sequencing device is Illumina HiSeq 2500. TCRdb reworked the public reads: Q25 trimming with fastp, MiXCR clone assembly, productive beta chains retained. CDR3 protein duplicates are merged, each entry listing the most common genes and DNA. The sample table holds about 160,000 distinct CDR3 sequences, of which 18% were seen once. Approximately 7.8% of the sample rests with the top ten. Sequenced: blood, either unsorted or a sorted T cell fraction (not recorded which). Receptors originate from a male donor with ankylosing spondylitis or in good health (not recorded which).

The chain is built from TRBV27 and TRBJ2-1, with TRBD2 identical over 7 bases. V lost 3 bases and J lost 0; bases outside the gene matches: 14. Germline CDR1 and CDR2: MNHEY and SMNVEV (reference sequence). The CDR3 has 19 amino acids. The CDR3 here is CASSLKPGGLQSSYNEQFF. CDR3 nucleotide sequence: TGTGCCAGCAGTTTGAAGCCGGGAGGTCTCCAGAGCTCCTACAATGAGCAGTTCTTC.

At least ten counts were recorded for this clonotype. This chain's CDR3 is CASSLALAGGPGFTDTQYF. For the CDR3, the DNA is TGCGCCAGCAGCTTGGCCCTAGCGGGAGGGCCAGGGTTCACAGATACGCAGTATTTT. The gene calls are TRBV5-1 and TRBJ2-3; 12 bases are a match to TRBD2. This CDR3 has 19 residues. With V trimmed by 0 bases and J by 2 bases, 10 bases remained unmatched. Germline assignment: CDR1 SGHRS and CDR2 YFSETQ.

This clonotype was seen ten or more times. The V call is TRBV12-3 or TRBV12-4, the J call TRBJ2-1; D is unclear. The V end lost 5 bases, the J end lost 7 bases, and 9 bases lay between the germline ends. This CDR3 spans 12 amino acids. The CDR3 coding sequence is TGTGCCAGCAGTCTCGTGTGGAATGAGCAGTTCTTC. This codes for CASSLVWNEQFF.

The V and J genes are TRBV2 and TRBJ1-2; D is ambiguous. Germline values: CDR1 SNHLY, CDR2 FYNNEI. The CDR3 runs to 12 residues. With 1 base removed from V and 4 bases from J, the gap between germline ends came to 4 bases. The CDR3 protein is CASSEGSYGYTF. The CDR3 DNA reads as TGTGCCAGCAGTGAAGGGTCCTATGGCTACACCTTC.

The table lists this clonotype with many counts. This chain uses TRBV12-3 or TRBV12-4 with TRBJ1-1, with 9 bases lining up with TRBD1. The V segment lost 5 bases and the J segment 4 bases; nucleotides outside the gene matches: 14. The CDR3 consists of 17 residues. The CDR3 spells CASSPRTGVPSATEAFF. The CDR3, as DNA: TGTGCCAGCAGTCCTCGGACAGGGGTCCCTTCGGCCACTGAAGCTTTCTTT.

This clonotype occurred many times. The chain combines TRBV28 with TRBJ1-6, with TRBD1 matching over 8 bases. The germline V gene encodes CDR1 MDHEN and CDR2 SYDVKM. V lost 6 bases, J lost 8 bases, and 9 bases stayed unmatched. The CDR3 runs 15 residues. The CDR3 loop is CASRIMGQDYSPLHF. Written as DNA, the CDR3 is TGTGCCAGCAGAATTATGGGACAGGACTATTCACCCCTCCACTTT.

This clonotype turned up a few times. The rearrangement uses TRBV20-1 and TRBJ2-7; D is unclear. Germline V CDR1 and CDR2: DFQATT, SNEGSKA (reference sequence). The germline V and J ends were trimmed by 7 bases and 3 bases, with 13 bases remaining between them. The CDR3 loop spans 12 amino acids. CDR3 sequence: CSGRESYYEQYF. In nucleotides, the CDR3 is TGCAGTGGTCGTGAGTCATACTACGAGCAGTACTTC.

The sample holds many counts of this clonotype. The rearrangement joins TRBV20-1 to TRBJ1-1, with TRBD1 as a possible D gene (5 bases). Germline CDR1 reads DFQATT; CDR2 reads SNEGSKA (reference sequence). V was cut by 3 bases and J by 2 bases, with 7 bases left in between. The CDR3 is 12 amino acids. As DNA, the CDR3 is TGCAGTGCTAGGGGACCCAACACTGAAGCTTTCTTT. Translation gives CSARGPNTEAFF.

This clonotype was observed at least ten times. The chain has TRBV27 and TRBJ2-7; D call uncertain. Germline lookup yields CDR1 MNHEY and CDR2 SMNVEV (reference sequence). V lost 5 bases and J lost 0, with 11 bases in between. There are 14 residues in the CDR3. CDR3 loop: CASSPLDRSYEQYF. Here the CDR3 DNA reads TGTGCCAGCAGTCCTCTTGACCGCTCCTACGAGCAGTACTTC.

The CDR3 bases are TGCAGTGCCTTCCGGGAGCCGGGTAACGAGCAGTACTTC. It is translated as CSAFREPGNEQYF. The chain employs TRBV20-1 and TRBJ2-7, with D possibly matching TRBD2 (6 bases). Germline CDR1 is DFQATT and CDR2 is SNEGSKA (reference sequence). The CDR3 runs to 13 residues. Trimming took off 6 bases at V and 5 bases at J, with 17 bases between the two ends.

The table lists this clonotype with a count of one. The gene calls are TRBV5-1 and TRBJ2-7; D gene unclear. The V gene lost 1 base and the J gene lost 5 bases, with 13 bases spanning the gap. This CDR3 is 14 amino acids long. The germline V gene encodes CDR1 SGHRS and CDR2 YFSETQ. The CDR3 coding sequence is TGCGCCAGCAGCTTGTCAGCGCCTGGGGACGAGCAGTACTTC. This sequence encodes CASSLSAPGDEQYF.

This clonotype was detected ten times or more. The J gene is TRBJ1-1, the V gene TRBV5-1; D perhaps matches TRBD1 (5 bases). Per germline, CDR1 SGHRS and CDR2 YFSETQ. The CDR3 contains 11 residues. V lost 0 bases and J 8 bases, leaving 5 bases between the germline ends. This CDR3 is CASSLEGEAFF. DNA of the CDR3: TGCGCCAGCAGCTTGGAGGGGGAAGCTTTCTTT.

This clonotype was seen at least ten times. The chain carries TRBV20-1 and TRBJ2-7; D is perhaps TRBD2 (6 bases). V lost 4 bases and J lost 0, with 13 bases in between. In germline, CDR1 is DFQATT, CDR2 SNEGSKA (reference sequence). This CDR3 is 14 amino acids long. For the CDR3, the DNA is TGCAGTGCTATTTATAGCGGTTCCTCCTACGAGCAGTACTTC. Protein product: CSAIYSGSSYEQYF.

V usage is TRBV11-2 and J usage is TRBJ2-7; TRBD1 matches 9 bases. CDR3 length: 15 amino acids. V gave up 5 bases and J gave up 4 bases; unmatched junction bases: 9. The V gene's germline CDR1 is SGHAT and CDR2 FQNNGV. CDR3 sequence: CASSPRQGVLYEQYF. CDR3 nucleotide sequence: TGTGCCAGCAGCCCCAGACAGGGGGTGTTGTACGAGCAGTACTTC.

This clonotype was detected many times. The CDR3, as DNA: TGTGCCACCAGTGAGACGAAGGCCGGGGAGCTGTTTTTT. It is translated as CATSETKAGELFF. The chain joins TRBV24-1 to TRBJ2-2; no clear D gene. With 4 bases removed from V and 6 bases from J, the gap between germline ends came to 8 bases. The CDR3 consists of 13 residues. Germline lookup yields CDR1 KGHDR and CDR2 SFDVKD.

The table lists this clonotype with a count of one. The chain joins TRBV3-1 to TRBJ2-5; the match to TRBD2 covers 7 bases. Trimming removed 11 bases from V and 2 bases from J; junction bases left unmatched: 11. Germline values: CDR1 LGHDT, CDR2 YNNKEL (reference sequence). This CDR3 region has 14 residues. CDR3 residues: CASGWEGSQETQYF. CDR3 bases: TGTGCCTCCGGGTGGGAGGGGTCGCAAGAGACCCAGTACTTC.

At least ten counts were recorded for this clonotype. This chain uses TRBV10-2 with TRBJ2-3, with TRBD2 identical over 9 bases. The V and J ends lost 2 bases and 5 bases, in that order; junction bases with no gene match: 5. Looked up from germline, CDR1 is WSHSY and CDR2 is SAAADI. The CDR3 contains 15 residues. The CDR3 reads CASSEAGGPKDTQYF. The CDR3, as DNA: TGCGCCAGCAGTGAGGCGGGAGGGCCTAAAGATACGCAGTATTTT.

At least ten counts were recorded for this clonotype. V is TRBV29-1 and J is TRBJ2-7; D is possibly TRBD1 (6 bases). CDR1 is SQVTM, CDR2 ANQGSEA, per germline. The CDR3 is 12 residues long. V was trimmed by 5 bases and J by 5 bases, leaving 13 bases between them. The CDR3 sequence: CSVRQGFDEQYF. In nucleotides, the CDR3 is TGCAGCGTTCGTCAGGGGTTCGACGAGCAGTACTTC.

The chain links TRBV5-4 to TRBJ1-3; D not certain. The CDR3 is 15 amino acids. V was pared by 4 bases and J by 3 bases, with 14 bases between. Per germline, CDR1 SGHNT and CDR2 YYREEE (reference sequence). The CDR3 DNA follows: TGTGCCAGCAGCCGTCAGGTGAACGATGGAAACACCATATATTTT. Its translation: CASSRQVNDGNTIYF.